This record concerns one T cell receptor beta chain sequence. Its antigen remains unidentified. The sample originates from a study of human T cells and chemical hapten exposure. Germline CDR1 is MDHEN and CDR2 is SYDVKM. The CDR3 is 14 amino acids. V was clipped by 1 base and J by 7 bases, with 8 bases between them. The time point here: pre-sensitization, week 0. As to treatment: therapeutic diphenylcyclopropenone sensitization with weekly scalp DPC. Points from the study as a whole: A positive correlation with patch test score was found for PT1 expanded TCR counts.

Per the study methods: TCR counts had a median of approximately 87,000 per sample and spanned roughly 23,224 to 700,000. TCRdb reprocessed the RACE reads via MiXCR and lists one record per CDR3 protein. The V and J calls here are based on TCRdb, not the publication. Among more than 250,000 distinct CDR3 sequences, 8.6% were seen once, and the ten largest hold about 2.1%. The chain carries TRBV28 and TRBJ1-6, with D unresolved. The sample consisted of whole blood, taken in connection with sensitization to the hapten diphenylcyclopropenone (DPC). The sequence was obtained from a woman in her thirties or forties with alopecia areata. Some clones in this sample may be carry-over from other donors' samples. The CDR3 protein is CASSLSTPNSPLHF. For the CDR3, the DNA is TGTGCCAGCAGTTTATCGACCCCAAATTCACCCCTCCACTTT. Full variable domain (missing parts from reference TRBV28 and TRBJ1-6): DVKVTQSSRYLVKRTGEKVFLECVQDMDHENMFWYRQDPGLGLRLIYFSYDVKMKEKGDIPEGYSVSREKKERFSLILESASTNQTSMYLCASSLSTPNSPLHFGNGTRLTVT.